This TCR beta chain was captured in a study of T cells after yellow fever vaccination. This CDR3 region has 17 residues. The V segment lost 5 bases and the J segment 4 bases; nucleotides outside the gene matches: 15. Germline V gene lookup returns CDR1 SEHNR and CDR2 FQNEAQ (reference sequence). Points from the study as a whole: FACS-sorted repertoires could contain abundant clonotypes contaminating from the bulk population. The secondary response was weaker, and its peak arrived faster, on day 5 versus 15.

A single record per CDR3 protein comes from TCRdb applying MiXCR to the 5' RACE reads. This table holds more than 300,000 distinct CDR3 sequences, 6.8% found once. As regards this clonotype: Antigen: not known.

Sequenced material: PBMCs, taken more than 40 days after the first yellow fever vaccination. This chain joins TRBV7-9 and TRBJ2-3; 7 bases agree with TRBD1. The clonotype was recovered from a man younger than 35 who received the YFV17D yellow fever vaccine. CDR3 amino acids: CASSQTTRGRDADTQYF. CDR3 DNA sequence: TGTGCCAGCAGCCAAACCACTAGGGGGCGAGACGCAGATACGCAGTATTTT.